One sample yielded the 25 T cell receptor beta chains listed below, sequenced in a study of molecular identifiers for immune sequencing clone quantification. One entry per CDR3 protein results from TCRdb running MiXCR on the PCR reads. Seen here are about 89,000 distinct CDR3 sequences, around a fifth observed once, and the top ten hold 0.75% to 0.95%. The sample comprised naive CD8+ T cells from blood, with Jurkat cell RNA spiked in. Subset noted: FACS-sorted CD8+CD4-CCR7+CD45RA+ naive T cells. The receptor source for this set is a human donor in good health. Some libraries in this study had Jurkat cell RNA spiked in.

This clonotype was observed many times. The genes are TRBV5-1 and TRBJ2-2; D perhaps matches TRBD2 (6 bases). The CDR3 is made up of 16 amino acids. The V gene lost 3 bases and the J gene lost 1 base, with 13 bases spanning the gap. Per germline, CDR1 SGHRS and CDR2 YFSETQ. The CDR3 nucleotides read TGCGCCAGCAGCTGGGTAGCGGTCCGGAACACCGGGGAGCTGTTTTTT. Residues: CASSWVAVRNTGELFF.

This clonotype was seen repeatedly, ten times or more. The chain joins TRBV27 to TRBJ2-7; D perhaps matches TRBD1 (5 bases). Germline values: CDR1 MNHEY, CDR2 SMNVEV (reference sequence). Trimming cost V 6 bases and J 2 bases, with 14 bases left between them. The CDR3 has 14 residues. Written as DNA, the CDR3 is TGTGCCAGCAGCTCAGGGTCGGGCGCCTACGAGCAGTACTTC. Translation: CASSSGSGAYEQYF.

Many counts were recorded for this clonotype. This chain joins TRBV7-9 and TRBJ1-3, with a possible D match to TRBD1 (6 bases). V was trimmed by 0 bases and J by 2 bases, leaving 11 bases between them. There are 16 residues in the CDR3. Germline CDR1 SEHNR, CDR2 FQNEAQ (reference sequence). CDR3 sequence reads: CASSLAEGGPGNTIYF. In DNA form, the CDR3 reads TGTGCCAGCAGCTTAGCGGAGGGGGGTCCTGGAAACACCATATATTTT.

Worth noting for this clonotype: This may be a read error: a much more frequent sequence differs by one nucleotide. The CDR3 reads CSARDGLSGSYNEQFF. The CDR3 DNA follows: TGCAGTGCTAGAGATGGACTATCGGGCTCCTACAATGAGCAGTTCTTC. This rearrangement joins TRBV20-1 to TRBJ2-1; possibly TRBD2 for D (6 bases). This CDR3 is built from 16 residues. V dropped 0 bases and J dropped 0 bases, with 12 bases sitting between them. The germline V gene encodes CDR1 DFQATT and CDR2 SNEGSKA (reference sequence).

Notes on this clonotype: A read error may explain this, as a much larger clone is one base away. This chain connects TRBV27 to TRBJ1-2; D ambiguous. The CDR3 covers 13 residues. From germline, CDR1 is MNHEY and CDR2 SMNVEV (reference sequence). Trimming removed 5 bases from V and 4 bases from J, with 11 bases in between. DNA for the CDR3: TGTGCCAGCAGTCCTTACGATGGCTATGGCTACACCTTC. It codes for CASSPYDGYGYTF.

This clonotype was seen repeatedly, ten times or more. The chain carries TRBV5-6 and TRBJ2-3; 8 positions match TRBD1. CDR3 length: 15 amino acids. Germline trimming cut 4 bases from V and 3 bases from J; bases unmatched to any gene: 7. The germline CDR1 and CDR2 sequences are SGHDT and YYEEEE. Written as DNA, the CDR3 is TGTGCCAGCAGCGTAGACAGGGGAAGGACAGATACGCAGTATTTT. Its protein product is CASSVDRGRTDTQYF. Based on the CDR3 plus reference TRBV5-6 and TRBJ2-3, the full variable domain is DAGVTQSPTHLIKTRGQQVTLRCSPKSGHDTVSWYQQALGQGPQFIFQYYEEEERQRGNFPDRFSGHQFPNYSSELNVNALLLGDSALYLCASSVDRGRTDTQYFGPGTRLTVL.

This clonotype was seen at least ten times. J is TRBJ1-5 and V is TRBV6-2 or TRBV6-3; D not certain. The length of the CDR3 is 17 residues. Per germline, CDR1 MNHEY and CDR2 SVGEGT. Trimming pared 0 bases from V and 0 bases from J, leaving 12 bases between. CDR3: CASSYSTGYYSNQPQHF. The CDR3 DNA sequence: TGTGCCAGCAGTTACTCGACTGGGTACTATAGCAATCAGCCCCAGCATTTT.

This clonotype came up many times. The V call is TRBV29-1, the J call TRBJ2-1, with D possibly called TRBD1 or TRBD2 (5 bases each). The germline V and J ends were trimmed by 4 bases and 1 base, with 11 bases remaining between them. CDR1 and CDR2 (germline): SQVTM, ANQGSEA. This CDR3 comprises 14 residues. CDR3 DNA sequence: TGCAGCGTTGGGGAGTCAGGGTCCTACAATGAGCAGTTCTTC. Translated: CSVGESGSYNEQFF.

The chain is built from TRBV30 and TRBJ2-1; D is ambiguous. In germline, CDR1 is GTSNPN, CDR2 SVGIG (reference sequence). With 2 bases removed from V and 6 bases from J, the gap between germline ends came to 8 bases. The CDR3 sequence is 12 residues long. The chain's CDR3 is CAWSNQINEQFF. DNA for the CDR3: TGTGCCTGGAGTAACCAGATCAATGAGCAGTTCTTC.

This clonotype was observed many times. CDR3 amino acids: CASSSSPGNYGYTF. Here the CDR3 DNA reads TGTGCCAGCAGTTCTTCCCCAGGGAACTATGGCTACACCTTC. The V call is TRBV6-5, the J call TRBJ1-2; maybe TRBD1 (5 bases). Germline CDR1 reads MNHEY; CDR2 reads SVGAGI. This CDR3 has 14 residues. Trimming shortened V by 4 bases and J by 2 bases, and 11 bases separated the two germline ends.

At least ten counts were recorded for this clonotype. The chain has TRBV30 and TRBJ2-7; D possibly corresponds to TRBD1 (6 bases). The CDR3 runs to 14 residues. Germline CDR1 and CDR2: GTSNPN and SVGIG (reference sequence). Trimming took 0 bases from V and 6 from J, leaving 15 bases between them. CDR3 DNA: TGTGCCTGGAGTGTAATAGGGCAGGGGTCCGAGCAGTACTTC. Residues: CAWSVIGQGSEQYF.

Details on this clonotype: This CDR3 is missing its conserved last phenylalanine or tryptophan, likely due to a read error. This sequence joins TRBV9 and TRBJ1-2; D call uncertain. CDR3 length: 16 amino acids. V was pared by 4 bases and J by 0 bases, with 16 bases between. CDR1 is SGDLS and CDR2 is YYNGEE in the germline V gene. As DNA, the CDR3 is TGTGCCAGCAGCTCCCCGGTCAGGTTAGCTAACTATGGCTACACCCTC. It specifies CASSSPVRLANYGYTL.

This clonotype was found many times. V usage is TRBV11-2 and J usage is TRBJ2-2; 7 nucleotides line up with TRBD1. Germline CDR1 SGHAT, CDR2 FQNNGV. There are 14 residues in the CDR3. Trimming cost V 5 bases and J 11 bases; bases outside gene matches: 11. The CDR3 DNA is TGTGCCAGCAGCCCCATGAGGGGGCCGGGCGAGCTGTTTTTT. This encodes CASSPMRGPGELFF.

The rearrangement uses TRBV27 and TRBJ1-1; tentative D call: TRBD1 (6 bases). Trimming pared 5 bases from V and 3 bases from J, leaving 16 bases between. The germline V gene encodes CDR1 MNHEY and CDR2 SMNVEV (reference sequence). The CDR3 has 15 amino acids. In nucleotides, the CDR3 is TGTGCCAGCAGTAACAACCAGGGGTCGGACACTGAAGCTTTCTTT. It specifies CASSNNQGSDTEAFF.

A few counts support this clonotype. The CDR3 end shows no conserved phenylalanine or tryptophan, and so a read error is likely. The J gene is TRBJ2-3, the V gene TRBV14; the D is unclear. With 8 bases removed from V and 1 base from J, the gap between germline ends came to 13 bases. CDR3 length: 14 residues. CDR1 is SGHDN, CDR2 FVKESK, per germline. The CDR3 sequence: CASSVTYRTDTQYL. For the CDR3, the DNA is TGTGCCAGCTCCGTGACATACCGCACAGATACGCAGTATCTT.

Points on this clonotype: A much bigger clone sits one base away, suggesting this may be a read error. The V gene is TRBV5-1, the J gene TRBJ2-1; either TRBD1 or TRBD2 may supply D (5 bases each). CDR1 and CDR2 from the germline V gene are SGHRS and YFSETQ. This CDR3 contains 16 residues. The CDR3 DNA follows: TGCGCCAGCAACTTGGGGAATTGGGGGACCTACAATGAGCAGTTCTTC. Translating gives CASNLGNWGTYNEQFF.

This clonotype was detected ten times or more. The gene calls are TRBV19 and TRBJ2-7; 9 positions agree with TRBD1. Losses at the gene ends were 3 bases for V and 1 base for J; bases not matched to a gene: 4. This CDR3 contains 15 residues. The germline V gene encodes CDR1 LNHDA and CDR2 SQIVND (reference sequence). The CDR3 here is CASSIGQGMSYEQYF. The CDR3 DNA is TGTGCCAGTAGTATCGGACAGGGGATGTCCTACGAGCAGTACTTC.

In this sample, this clonotype turned up many times. V usage is TRBV29-1 and J usage is TRBJ2-1, with 7 bases that match TRBD2. CDR1 is SQVTM and CDR2 is ANQGSEA in the germline V gene. CDR3 size: 15 residues. The V gene end was trimmed by 2 bases and the J gene end by 13 bases; junction bases not matched to a gene: 17. The CDR3 region has the DNA TGCAGCGTTGAACGGATAGCGGGCTACCGGGGAGCTCAGTTCTTC. Amino acids: CSVERIAGYRGAQFF.

V usage is TRBV4-3 and J usage is TRBJ2-7; D tentatively reads TRBD1 or TRBD2 (5 bases each). V was cut by 4 bases and J by 2 bases, with 15 bases left in between. CDR3 length: 15 amino acids. The germline V gene encodes CDR1 LGHNA and CDR2 YSLEER. CDR3 residues: CASSPGTPRTYEQYF. The CDR3 DNA reads TGCGCCAGCAGCCCTGGGACCCCCAGGACCTACGAGCAGTACTTC.

This clonotype was recorded many times. CDR3 sequence: CASSPMGTGFHTEAFF. The CDR3 DNA sequence: TGTGCCAGCAGCCCCATGGGGACAGGGTTTCACACTGAAGCTTTCTTT. J is TRBJ1-1 and V is TRBV6-6, with TRBD1 matching over 9 bases. The V and J ends lost 6 bases and 3 bases, in that order; junction bases with no gene match: 11. The germline gives CDR1 MNHNY, CDR2 SVGAGI (reference sequence). This CDR3 contains 16 residues.

In its sample, this clonotype was seen many times. The chain couples TRBV2 to TRBJ2-2; weak D call: TRBD1 (6 bases). The CDR3 spans 14 residues. The V gene's germline CDR1 is SNHLY and CDR2 FYNNEI. The germline V and J ends were trimmed by 7 bases and 2 bases, with 11 bases remaining between them. In nucleotides, the CDR3 is TGTGCCAGCACCAAGGACAGTAACACCGGGGAGCTGTTTTTT. It specifies CASTKDSNTGELFF.

The sample holds many counts of this clonotype. The rearrangement uses TRBV25-1 and TRBJ2-5; D gene unclear. Germline CDR1 MGHDK, CDR2 SYGVNS. The CDR3 contains 13 residues. The V end lost 3 bases, the J end lost 5 bases, and 10 bases lay between the germline ends. Here the CDR3 reads CASSDVYRETQYF. In DNA form, the CDR3 reads TGTGCCAGCAGTGACGTGTACCGGGAGACCCAGTACTTC.

Worth noting for this clonotype: A much more abundant neighbour one base away suggests this may be a read error. This sequence joins TRBV24-1 and TRBJ2-3; D may be TRBD2 (5 bases). The germline V gene has CDR1 KGHDR and CDR2 SFDVKD. This CDR3 has 13 residues. V lost 4 bases to trimming and J lost 8 bases, with 12 bases between them. CDR3 region: CATSERGGGTQYF. The CDR3 DNA follows: TGTGCCACCAGTGAAAGAGGCGGAGGTACGCAGTATTTT.

This clonotype occurred many times. The chain is built from TRBV5-1 and TRBJ1-1; D uncertain. Germline CDR1 and CDR2: SGHRS and YFSETQ. V shed 0 bases and J shed 0 bases, with 12 bases lying between them. The CDR3 loop spans 16 amino acids. CDR3 residues: CASSLAEMRLNTEAFF. The CDR3, as DNA: TGCGCCAGCAGCTTGGCTGAAATGCGACTGAACACTGAAGCTTTCTTT.

This clonotype has a count of ten or more. V gene TRBV4-3 combines with J gene TRBJ1-1; D is uncertain. The V gene lost 4 bases and the J gene lost 0 bases, with 15 bases spanning the gap. Germline-derived CDR1 and CDR2 are LGHNA and YSLEER. CDR3 length: 16 amino acids. The CDR3 sequence: CASSPGTRRLNTEAFF. The CDR3 bases are TGCGCCAGCAGCCCCGGTACGAGGCGATTGAACACTGAAGCTTTCTTT.